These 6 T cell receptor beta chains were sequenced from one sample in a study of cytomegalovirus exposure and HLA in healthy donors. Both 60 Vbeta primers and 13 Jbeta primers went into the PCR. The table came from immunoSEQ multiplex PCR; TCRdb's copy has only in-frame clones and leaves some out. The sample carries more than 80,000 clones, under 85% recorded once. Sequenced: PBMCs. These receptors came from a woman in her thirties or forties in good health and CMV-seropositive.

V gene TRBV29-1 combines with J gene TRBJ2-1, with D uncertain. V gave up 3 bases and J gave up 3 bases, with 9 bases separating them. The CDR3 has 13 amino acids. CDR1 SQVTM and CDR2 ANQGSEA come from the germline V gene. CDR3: CSVELANYNEQFF. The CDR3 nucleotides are TGCAGCGTTGAGCTTGCGAACTACAATGAGCAGTTCTTC.

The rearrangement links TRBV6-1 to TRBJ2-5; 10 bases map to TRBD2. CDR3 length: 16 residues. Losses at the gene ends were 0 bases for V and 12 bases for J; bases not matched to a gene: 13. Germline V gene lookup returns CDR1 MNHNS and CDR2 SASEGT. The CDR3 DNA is TGTGCCAGCAGTGAAGCGGCGGGAGCGGGAGGGGACATCAAGTACTTC. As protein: CASSEAAGAGGDIKYF.

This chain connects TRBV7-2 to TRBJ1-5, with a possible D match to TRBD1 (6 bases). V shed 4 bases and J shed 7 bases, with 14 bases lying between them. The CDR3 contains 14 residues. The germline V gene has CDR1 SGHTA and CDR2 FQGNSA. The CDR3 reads CASSYYGQGQPQHF. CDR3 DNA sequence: TGTGCCAGCAGCTATTACGGGCAGGGGCAGCCCCAGCATTTT.

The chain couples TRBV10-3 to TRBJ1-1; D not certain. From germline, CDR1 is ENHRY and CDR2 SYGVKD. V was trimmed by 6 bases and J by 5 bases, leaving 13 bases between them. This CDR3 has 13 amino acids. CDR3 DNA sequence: TGTGCCATCAGGACGACACTGGCTACTGAAGCTTTCTTT. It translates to CAIRTTLATEAFF.

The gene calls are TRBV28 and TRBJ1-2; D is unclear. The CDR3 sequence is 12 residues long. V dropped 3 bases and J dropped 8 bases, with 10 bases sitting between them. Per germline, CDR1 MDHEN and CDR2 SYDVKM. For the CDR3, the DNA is TGTGCCAGCAGTTTTGGTCAGTACGGCTACACCTTC. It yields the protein CASSFGQYGYTF.

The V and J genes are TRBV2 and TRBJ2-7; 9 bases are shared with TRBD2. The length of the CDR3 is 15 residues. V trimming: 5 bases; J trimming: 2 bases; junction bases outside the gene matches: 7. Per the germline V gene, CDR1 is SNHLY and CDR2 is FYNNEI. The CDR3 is CASSSGPSGTYEQYF. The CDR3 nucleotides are TGTGCCAGCAGTTCGGGCCCTAGCGGGACCTACGAGCAGTACTTC.